This TCR beta chain was obtained from a study of blood T cell repertoires in COVID-19. Some clones are missing from TCRdb's copy, which holds only in-frame ones; the method was immunoSEQ multiplex PCR. Of some 370,000 clones in the sample, around 89% are singletons; the top ten hold 6% to 7.5%. Germline trimming cut 5 bases from V and 4 bases from J; bases unmatched to any gene: 9. The germline gives CDR1 SGHTA, CDR2 FQGNSA. The CDR3 runs 15 residues. Sequencing used peripheral blood. The source is a man in his late teens or twenties with active or convalescent COVID-19. The rearrangement uses TRBV7-2 and TRBJ2-3, with 7 bases identical to TRBD1. Written as DNA, the CDR3 is TGTGCCAGCAGCGCCTGGGACAGAGAGTCAGATACGCAGTATTTT. Protein: CASSAWDRESDTQYF. The variable domain in full, with the rest retrieved from reference TRBV7-2 and TRBJ2-3, is GAGVSQSPSNKVTEKGKDVELRCDPISGHTALYWYRQSLGQGLEFLIYFQGNSAPDKSGLPSDRFSAERTGGSVSTLTIQRTQQEDSAVYLCASSAWDRESDTQYFGPGTRLTVL.